This T cell receptor beta chain derives from a study of T cells in localized non-small cell lung cancer. Whole-study findings and limits: Sequencing involved a lone tumor region, leaving heterogeneity possible. Increased T cell density in blood showed an association with longer overall survival. Tumor showed lower T cell clonality than uninvolved adjacent lung, where it was highest.

Using immunoSEQ multiplex PCR, the repertoire was profiled, and TCRdb retains in-frame clones only, with some absent. The table includes roughly 40,000 clones, around 84% detected once. This CDR3 has 14 amino acids. V was shortened by 3 bases and J by 4 bases, with 11 bases between the two germline ends. Germline V gives CDR1 LNHDA, CDR2 SQIVND (reference sequence). On this clone: The target antigen is unknown.

The TCR was taken from a man between 18 and 49 years old with stage I lung adenocarcinoma. The sequencing here drew on peripheral blood, taken before any cancer treatment. The rearrangement joins TRBV19 to TRBJ2-3; no firm D call. The CDR3: CASSMGQPADTQYF. DNA for the CDR3: TGTGCCAGTAGTATGGGCCAACCCGCAGATACGCAGTATTTT. The whole variable domain, remainder taken from reference TRBV19 and TRBJ2-3, is DGGITQSPKYLFRKEGQNVTLSCEQNLNHDAMYWYRQDPGQGLRLIYYSQIVNDFQKGDIAEGYSVSREKKESFPLTVTSAQKNPTAFYLCASSMGQPADTQYFGPGTRLTVL.